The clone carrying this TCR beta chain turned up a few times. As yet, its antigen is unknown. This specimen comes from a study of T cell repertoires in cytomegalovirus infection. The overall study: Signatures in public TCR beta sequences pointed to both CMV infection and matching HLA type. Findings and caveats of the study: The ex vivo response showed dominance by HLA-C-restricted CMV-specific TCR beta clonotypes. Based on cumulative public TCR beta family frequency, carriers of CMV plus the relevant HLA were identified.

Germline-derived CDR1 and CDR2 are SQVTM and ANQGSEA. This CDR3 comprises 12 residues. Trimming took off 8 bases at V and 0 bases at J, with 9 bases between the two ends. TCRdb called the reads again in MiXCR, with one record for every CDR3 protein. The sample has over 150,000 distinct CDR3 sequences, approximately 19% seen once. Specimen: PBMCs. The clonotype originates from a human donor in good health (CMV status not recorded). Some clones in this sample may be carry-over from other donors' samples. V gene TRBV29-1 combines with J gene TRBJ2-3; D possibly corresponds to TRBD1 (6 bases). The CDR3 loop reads CSTRGSTDTQYF. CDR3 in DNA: TGCAGCACTAGGGGGAGCACAGATACGCAGTATTTT.